The rows below give T cell receptor beta chains drawn from one sample of a study of tumor and adjacent non-tumor tissue in lung cancer. MiXCR, applied by TCRdb to the multiplex PCR reads, yields one record per CDR3 protein. This repertoire shows roughly 67,000 distinct CDR3 sequences, 75% to 85% found once; its top ten account for more than 35%. Sequenced material: distant non-tumor lung tissue. The receptors originated from a man aged 55 to 70 with non-small cell lung cancer. CDR3s include the opening cysteine and the closing phenylalanine or tryptophan. A D gene is named only where the DNA matches it firmly. Size values are once, few and many counts, or a class for expanded clones, and some rows have none.

V gene	D gene	J gene	clone size	CDR3 protein	CDR3 DNA
TRBV24-1	NA	TRBJ2-7	medium-sized	CATSVAQGYEQYF	TGTGCCACCAGTGTAGCGCAGGGTTACGAGCAGTACTTC
TRBV29-1	TRBD1	TRBJ1-1	few	CSASTGGNTEAFF	TGCAGCGCTTCAACAGGGGGGAACACTGAAGCTTTCTTT
TRBV12-3/TRBV12-4	NA	TRBJ2-1	NA	CISSFPQRDHNEQFF	TGTATTAGCAGTTTCCCTCAACGGGACCACAATGAGCAGTTCTTC
TRBV6-1	NA	TRBJ2-3	NA	CASRVFAGEIGTDTQYF	TGTGCCAGCAGAGTTTTCGCAGGCGAAATAGGCACAGATACGCAGTATTTT
TRBV28	NA	TRBJ2-2	many	CASSSNEAGELFF	TGTGCCAGCAGTTCGAATGAGGCCGGGGAGCTGTTTTTT
TRBV5-4	NA	TRBJ1-2	NA	CASRKGGDKYGYTF	TGTGCCAGCAGGAAGGGAGGAGATAAGTATGGCTACACCTTC
TRBV5-1	NA	TRBJ2-7	many	CASTRDGSYEQYF	TGCGCCAGCACCCGGGACGGCTCCTACGAGCAGTACTTC
TRBV6-6	NA	TRBJ2-1	few	CVSRGQGAYNEQFF	TGTGTCAGCAGAGGACAAGGAGCCTACAATGAGCAGTTCTTC
TRBV24-1	TRBD2	TRBJ2-3	once	CATSEPVAGGDPVTPYF	TGTGCCACCAGTGAGCCCGTAGCGGGAGGAGACCCGGTTACGCCGTATTTT
TRBV16	NA	TRBJ1-5	NA	CASSQIDAFNQPHHF	TGTGCCAGCAGCCAAATCGACGCCTTTAATCAGCCTCATCATTTT
TRBV7-8	TRBD2	TRBJ2-1	NA	CASSLRPTSGAYNEQFF	TGTGCCAGCAGCTTACGACCCACTAGCGGGGCCTACAATGAGCAGTTCTTC
TRBV29-1	NA	TRBJ2-3	NA	CSIGFGADKQYF	TGCAGCATAGGATTTGGCGCAGATAAGCAATATTTT
TRBV13	TRBD2	TRBJ2-7	NA	CTSSYLAGESVYGQYF	TGTACCAGCAGCTACCTAGCGGGAGAGTCAGTGTACGGGCAGTATTTC
TRBV5-8	NA	TRBJ2-3	NA	CASSGDSASADTQYF	TGTGCCAGCAGCGGAGACAGTGCCTCCGCAGATACGCAGTATTTT
TRBV12-3/TRBV12-4	NA	TRBJ2-7	NA	CANSPGIGGLEQHF	TGTGCCAACAGTCCCGGGATAGGGGGTCTCGAGCAGCACTTC
TRBV5-6	TRBD2	TRBJ2-7	NA	CSNSSAGGGEQYF	TGTTCCAACAGCTCAGCGGGAGGTGGTGAGCAGTACTTC